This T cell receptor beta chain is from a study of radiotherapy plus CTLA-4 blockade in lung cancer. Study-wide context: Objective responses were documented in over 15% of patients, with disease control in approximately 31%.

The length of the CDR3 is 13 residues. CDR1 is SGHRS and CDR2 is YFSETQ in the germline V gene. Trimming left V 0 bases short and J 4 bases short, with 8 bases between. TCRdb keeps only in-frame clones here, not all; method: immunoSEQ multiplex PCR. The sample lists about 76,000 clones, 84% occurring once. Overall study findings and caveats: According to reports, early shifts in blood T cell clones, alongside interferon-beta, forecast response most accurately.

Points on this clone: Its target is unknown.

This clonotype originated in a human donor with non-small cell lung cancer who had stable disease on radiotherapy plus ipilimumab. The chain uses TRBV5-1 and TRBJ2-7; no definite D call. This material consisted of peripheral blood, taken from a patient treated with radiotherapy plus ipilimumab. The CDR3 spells CASSLATKYEQYF. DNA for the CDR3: TGCGCCAGCAGCTTGGCCACTAAGTACGAGCAGTACTTC.